Below, 18 T cell receptor beta chains from the same sample are listed, as sequenced in a study of T cell repertoires in cytomegalovirus infection. TCRdb re-analysed the reads in MiXCR, keeping a single row per CDR3 protein. The table has a few hundred thousand distinct CDR3 sequences, 9.5% seen once. Sequenced material: PBMCs. Receptors were obtained from a human donor in good health (CMV status not recorded). Some clones in this sample may be carry-over from other donors' samples.

This clonotype was detected a few times. The chain combines TRBV28 with TRBJ2-4; the D gene is possibly TRBD2 (7 bases). Trimming took off 7 bases at V and 3 bases at J, with 16 bases between the two ends. The CDR3 is 15 amino acids. Germline V lookup: CDR1 MDHEN, CDR2 SYDVKM. The CDR3 sequence is CASTAGGGGKNIQYF. The CDR3 coding sequence is TGTGCCAGCACCGCTGGAGGGGGGGGCAAAAACATTCAGTACTTC.

This clonotype turned up a few times. The CDR3 loop reads CASSFRARGYTF. The CDR3 DNA follows: TGTGCCAGCAGTTTCAGGGCTCGGGGCTACACCTTC. V gene TRBV28 combines with J gene TRBJ1-2, with D possibly matching TRBD1 (5 bases). In germline, CDR1 is MDHEN, CDR2 SYDVKM. With 3 bases removed from V and 8 bases from J, the gap between germline ends came to 10 bases. This CDR3 spans 12 amino acids.

This clonotype was counted many times. The chain has TRBV7-2 and TRBJ2-2, with a weak D call TRBD2 (5 bases). Germline V lookup: CDR1 SGHTA, CDR2 FQGNSA. CDR3 length: 15 amino acids. Trimming pared 1 base from V and 3 bases from J, leaving 9 bases between. The CDR3 nucleotides are TGTGCCAGCAGCTTAGTAAGCGGTGACACCGGGGAGCTGTTTTTT. It encodes CASSLVSGDTGELFF.

This clonotype was counted between two and nine times. The chain carries TRBV10-3 and TRBJ2-1; weak D call: TRBD2 (6 bases). There are 15 residues in the CDR3. Germline lookup yields CDR1 ENHRY and CDR2 SYGVKD. The V and J ends lost 3 bases and 2 bases respectively, with 11 bases between them. CDR3 DNA sequence: TGTGCCATCAGTGACGTCGCGGGGCCCTACAATGAGCAGTTCTTC. Its translation: CAISDVAGPYNEQFF.

The chain has TRBV6-8 and TRBJ2-7, with D perhaps TRBD1 or TRBD2 (5 bases each). Per germline, CDR1 MNHGY and CDR2 SAAAGT. CDR3 length equals 14 residues. V shed 2 bases and J shed 3 bases, with 11 bases lying between them. Here the CDR3 reads CASSYRDGVYEQYF. In DNA, the CDR3 is TGTGCCAGCAGTTACAGGGACGGAGTCTACGAGCAGTACTTC.

Only a few counts were recorded for this clonotype. J is TRBJ1-5 and V is TRBV20-1, with D possibly being TRBD1 (5 bases). The V gene lost 6 bases and the J gene lost 0 bases, with 15 bases spanning the gap. From germline, CDR1 is DFQATT and CDR2 SNEGSKA (reference sequence). This CDR3 region has 15 residues. In DNA form, the CDR3 reads TGCAGTGCCATTACCTCGGGGGATAGCAATCAGCCCCAGCATTTT. The encoded protein is CSAITSGDSNQPQHF.

The chain joins TRBV10-3 to TRBJ2-2; no reliable D call. This CDR3 is built from 14 residues. Germline V CDR1 and CDR2: ENHRY, SYGVKD. V was trimmed by 3 bases and J by 0 bases, leaving 5 bases between them. DNA for the CDR3: TGTGCCATCAGTGACAGTACGAACACCGGGGAGCTGTTTTTT. Translation gives CAISDSTNTGELFF.

The table lists this clonotype with many counts. This sequence joins TRBV7-3 and TRBJ1-1; no clear D. Germline CDR1 is SGHTA and CDR2 is FQGTGA. The CDR3 spans 16 residues. Deletions cut 5 bases from V and 2 bases from J, with 18 bases between. CDR3 protein: CASSPFARTTNTEAFF. In DNA, the CDR3 is TGTGCCAGCAGCCCCTTCGCACGAACCACTAACACTGAAGCTTTCTTT. The whole variable domain, remainder taken from reference TRBV7-3 and TRBJ1-1, is GAGVSQTPSNKVTEKGKYVELRCDPISGHTALYWYRQSLGQGPEFLIYFQGTGAADDSGLPNDRFFAVRPEGSVSTLKIQRTERGDSAVYLCASSPFARTTNTEAFFGQGTRLTVV.

This clonotype was seen many times. The rearrangement links TRBV11-2 to TRBJ2-7, with 7 bases matching TRBD2. The trim removed 1 base at V and 3 bases at J, leaving 6 bases unmatched. The CDR3 runs to 15 residues. The germline gives CDR1 SGHAT, CDR2 FQNNGV. This chain's CDR3 is CASSLVLAMGYEQYF. The CDR3 coding sequence is TGTGCCAGCAGCTTAGTACTAGCGATGGGCTACGAGCAGTACTTC.

This clonotype was detected a few times. The gene calls are TRBV2 and TRBJ2-7; tentatively, D is TRBD2 (6 bases). Germline V gene data show CDR1 as SNHLY and CDR2 as FYNNEI. The CDR3 length is 12 residues. Trimming shortened V by 10 bases and J by 4 bases, and 14 bases separated the two germline ends. CDR3 in amino acids: CANGRGGYEQYF. The CDR3 region has the DNA TGTGCCAACGGGCGCGGAGGGTACGAGCAGTACTTC.

V and J are TRBV11-3 and TRBJ2-1; D may be TRBD1 (6 bases). V shed 9 bases and J shed 0 bases, with 24 bases lying between them. From germline, CDR1 is SGHNT and CDR2 YENEEA. The CDR3 runs 18 residues. The CDR3: CARPPDPGHNSSYNEQFF. As DNA, the CDR3 is TGTGCCAGACCCCCCGACCCGGGACACAATAGCTCCTACAATGAGCAGTTCTTC.

In this sample, this clonotype turned up many times. The chain has TRBV7-2 and TRBJ2-5; 7 nucleotides match TRBD1. The CDR3 covers 14 residues. The trim removed 7 bases at V and 5 bases at J, leaving 10 bases unmatched. CDR1 and CDR2 (germline): SGHTA, FQGNSA. The CDR3 DNA follows: TGTGCCAGCACCGTGACAGGGTGGGGGGAGACCCAGTACTTC. Translation: CASTVTGWGETQYF.

The V call is TRBV15, the J call TRBJ2-3; TRBD2 matches 7 bases. Germline V gene lookup returns CDR1 LNHNV and CDR2 YYDKDF (reference sequence). V trimming: 2 bases; J trimming: 0 bases; junction bases outside the gene matches: 8. CDR3 length: 17 residues. The CDR3 loop is CATSRRPTSASTDTQYF. DNA of the CDR3: TGTGCCACCAGCAGAAGACCCACTAGCGCTAGCACAGATACGCAGTATTTT.

This clonotype occurred many times. This chain connects TRBV15 to TRBJ2-5; TRBD2 matches at 8 bases. The CDR3 has 14 residues. J gave up 5 bases and V 0 bases, and 2 bases lay outside the gene matches. Germline lookup yields CDR1 LNHNV and CDR2 YYDKDF (reference sequence). CDR3 bases: TGTGCCACCAGCAGAGATCCGGGAGGGGAGACCCAGTACTTC. Translation: CATSRDPGGETQYF.

This clonotype was seen a few times. This chain links TRBV6-2 or TRBV6-3 with TRBJ2-2; D call uncertain. V lost 1 base to trimming and J lost 6 bases, with 6 bases between them. This CDR3 is 13 amino acids long. Germline-derived CDR1 and CDR2 are MNHEY and SVGEGT. CDR3 region: CASSYLWSGELFF. The CDR3 region has the DNA TGTGCCAGCAGTTACTTATGGTCCGGGGAGCTGTTTTTT.

This clonotype has only a few counts. V is TRBV7-3 and J is TRBJ2-3; 9 bases map to TRBD1. The V and J ends lost 5 bases and 2 bases, in that order; junction bases with no gene match: 5. The length of the CDR3 is 15 residues. Germline V gene sequence: CDR1 SGHTA, CDR2 FQGTGA. CDR3 protein: CASSTTGGPTDTQYF. CDR3 nucleotides: TGTGCCAGCAGCACAACAGGGGGCCCCACAGATACGCAGTATTTT. Drawing the rest from reference TRBV7-3 and TRBJ2-3, the complete variable domain is GAGVSQTPSNKVTEKGKYVELRCDPISGHTALYWYRQSLGQGPEFLIYFQGTGAADDSGLPNDRFFAVRPEGSVSTLKIQRTERGDSAVYLCASSTTGGPTDTQYFGPGTRLTVL.

This clonotype was seen at least ten times. The gene calls are TRBV12-3 or TRBV12-4 and TRBJ1-2; no definite D call. Trimming took 1 base from V and 8 from J, leaving 14 bases between them. The length of the CDR3 is 14 residues. In nucleotides, the CDR3 is TGTGCCAGCAGTTTAGTGGGGTGGATAGGGGGCTACACCTTC. This sequence encodes CASSLVGWIGGYTF.

This clonotype was observed many times. The J gene is TRBJ1-1, the V gene TRBV7-2, with no clear D. Germline lookup yields CDR1 SGHTA and CDR2 FQGNSA. The CDR3 contains 12 residues. The V end was cut by 1 base, the J end by 5 bases, with 5 bases between. In nucleotides, the CDR3 is TGTGCCAGCAGCTTAGGGTTGACTGAAGCTTTCTTT. Protein: CASSLGLTEAFF. The full variable domain, in which reference TRBV7-2 and TRBJ1-1 provide the parts outside the CDR3, is GAGVSQSPSNKVTEKGKDVELRCDPISGHTALYWYRQSLGQGLEFLIYFQGNSAPDKSGLPSDRFSAERTGGSVSTLTIQRTQQEDSAVYLCASSLGLTEAFFGQGTRLTVV.